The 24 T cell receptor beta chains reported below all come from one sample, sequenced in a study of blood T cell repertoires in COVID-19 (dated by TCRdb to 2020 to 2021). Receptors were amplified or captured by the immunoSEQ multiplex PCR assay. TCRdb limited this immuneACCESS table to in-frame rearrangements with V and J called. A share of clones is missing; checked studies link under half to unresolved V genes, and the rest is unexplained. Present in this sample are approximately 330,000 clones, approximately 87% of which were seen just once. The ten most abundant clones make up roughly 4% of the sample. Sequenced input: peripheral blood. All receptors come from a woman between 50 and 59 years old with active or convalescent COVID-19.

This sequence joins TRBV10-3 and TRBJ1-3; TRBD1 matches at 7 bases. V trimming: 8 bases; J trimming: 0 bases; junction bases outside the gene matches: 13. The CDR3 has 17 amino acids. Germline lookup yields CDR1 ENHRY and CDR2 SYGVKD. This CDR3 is CAIAAGGTLDSGNTIYF. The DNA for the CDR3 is TGTGCCATCGCGGCAGGGGGGACGTTAGACTCTGGAAACACCATATATTTT.

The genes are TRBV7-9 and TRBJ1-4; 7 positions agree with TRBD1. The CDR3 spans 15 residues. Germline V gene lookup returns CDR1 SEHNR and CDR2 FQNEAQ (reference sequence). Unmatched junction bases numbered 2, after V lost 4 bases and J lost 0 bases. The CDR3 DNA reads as TGTGCCAGCAGCTATGGACAGGCAACTAATGAAAAACTGTTTTTT. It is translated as CASSYGQATNEKLFF.

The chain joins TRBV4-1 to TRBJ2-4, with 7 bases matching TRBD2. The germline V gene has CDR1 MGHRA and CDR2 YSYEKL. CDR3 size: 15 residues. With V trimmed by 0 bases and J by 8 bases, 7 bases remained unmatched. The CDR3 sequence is CASSQDRVSGYIQYF. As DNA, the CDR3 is TGCGCCAGCAGCCAAGATCGGGTTAGCGGGTACATTCAGTACTTC.

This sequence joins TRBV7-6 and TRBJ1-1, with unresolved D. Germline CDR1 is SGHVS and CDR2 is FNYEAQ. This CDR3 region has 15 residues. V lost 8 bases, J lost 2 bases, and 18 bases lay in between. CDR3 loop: CASAAIGDKNTEAFF. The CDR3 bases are TGTGCCAGCGCGGCGATCGGCGATAAAAACACTGAAGCTTTCTTT.

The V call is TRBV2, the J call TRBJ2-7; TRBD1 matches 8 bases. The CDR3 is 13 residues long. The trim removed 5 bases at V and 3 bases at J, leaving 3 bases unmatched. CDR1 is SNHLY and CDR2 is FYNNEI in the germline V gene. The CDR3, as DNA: TGTGCCAGCAGTTCGGACAGGGACTACGAGCAGTACTTC. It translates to CASSSDRDYEQYF.

CDR3 residues: CASSVEQGALGNTIYF. CDR3 in DNA: TGTGCCAGCAGCGTAGAACAGGGCGCCCTCGGAAACACCATATATTTT. V is TRBV9 and J is TRBJ1-3, with a possible D match to TRBD1 (6 bases). CDR1 and CDR2 from the germline V gene are SGDLS and YYNGEE. V gave up 0 bases and J gave up 4 bases, with 14 bases separating them. CDR3 length: 16 amino acids.

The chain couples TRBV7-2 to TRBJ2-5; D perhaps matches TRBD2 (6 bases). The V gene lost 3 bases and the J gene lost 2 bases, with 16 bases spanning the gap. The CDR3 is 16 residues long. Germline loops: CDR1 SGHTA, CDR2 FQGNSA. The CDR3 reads CASSLGMGGEQETQYF. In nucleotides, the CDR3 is TGTGCCAGCAGCTTGGGTATGGGCGGGGAACAAGAGACCCAGTACTTC.

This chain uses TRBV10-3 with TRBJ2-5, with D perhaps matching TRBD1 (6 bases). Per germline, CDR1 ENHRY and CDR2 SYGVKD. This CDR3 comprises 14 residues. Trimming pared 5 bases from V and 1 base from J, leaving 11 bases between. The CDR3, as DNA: TGTGCCATCAGTTCAGGACAGACCCAAGAGACCCAGTACTTC. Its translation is CAISSGQTQETQYF.

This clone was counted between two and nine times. DNA of the CDR3: TGTGCCAGCAGCTTCCGCGAAGCGGGAGGGCTTTACGAGCAGTACTTC. It encodes CASSFREAGGLYEQYF. The V and J genes are TRBV7-2 and TRBJ2-7; 10 bases match TRBD2. Germline V gene data show CDR1 as SGHTA and CDR2 as FQGNSA. Losses at the gene ends were 3 bases for V and 4 bases for J; bases not matched to a gene: 9. The CDR3 has 16 residues.

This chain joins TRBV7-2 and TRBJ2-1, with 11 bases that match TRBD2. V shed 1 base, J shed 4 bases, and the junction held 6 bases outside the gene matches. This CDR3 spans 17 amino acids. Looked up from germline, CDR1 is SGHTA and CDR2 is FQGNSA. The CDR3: CASSLGGTSGWYNEQFF. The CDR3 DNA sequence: TGTGCCAGCAGCTTAGGCGGGACTAGCGGATGGTACAATGAGCAGTTCTTC.

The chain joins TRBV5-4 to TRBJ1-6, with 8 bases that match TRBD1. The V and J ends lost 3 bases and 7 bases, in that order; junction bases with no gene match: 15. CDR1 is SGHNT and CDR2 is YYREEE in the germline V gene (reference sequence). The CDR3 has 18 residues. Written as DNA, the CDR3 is TGTGCCAGCAGCTCTAAGGTTCAGCAGGGGGCTGGAAATTCACCCCTCCACTTT. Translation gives CASSSKVQQGAGNSPLHF.

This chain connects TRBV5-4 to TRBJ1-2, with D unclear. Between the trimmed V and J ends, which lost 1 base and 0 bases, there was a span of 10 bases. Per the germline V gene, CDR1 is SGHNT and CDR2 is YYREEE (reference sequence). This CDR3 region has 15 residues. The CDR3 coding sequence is TGTGCCAGCAGCTTGTTTGATGCGGCTAACTATGGCTACACCTTC. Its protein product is CASSLFDAANYGYTF.

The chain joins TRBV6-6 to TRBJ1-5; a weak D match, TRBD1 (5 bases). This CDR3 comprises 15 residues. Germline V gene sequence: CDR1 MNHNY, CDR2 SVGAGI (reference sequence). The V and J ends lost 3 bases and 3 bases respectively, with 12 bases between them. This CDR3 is CASSYVQGDNQPQHF. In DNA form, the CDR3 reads TGTGCCAGCAGTTATGTCCAGGGTGACAATCAGCCCCAGCATTTT.

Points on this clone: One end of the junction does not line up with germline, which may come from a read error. The chain's CDR3 is CASSQMQGNQETQYF. The DNA of the CDR3 is TGTGCTAGCAGCCAAATGCAGGGGAATCAAGAGACCCAGTACTTC. The chain carries TRBV7-7 and TRBJ2-5; D may be TRBD1 (6 bases). CDR1 is SSHAT and CDR2 is FNYEAQ in the germline V gene (reference sequence). There are 15 residues in the CDR3.

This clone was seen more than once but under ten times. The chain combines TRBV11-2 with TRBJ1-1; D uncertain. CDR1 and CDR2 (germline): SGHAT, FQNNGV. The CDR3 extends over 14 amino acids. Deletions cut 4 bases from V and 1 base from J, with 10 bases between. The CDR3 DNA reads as TGTGCCAGCAGCTCAGCTCGGGGGAACACTGAAGCTTTCTTT. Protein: CASSSARGNTEAFF.

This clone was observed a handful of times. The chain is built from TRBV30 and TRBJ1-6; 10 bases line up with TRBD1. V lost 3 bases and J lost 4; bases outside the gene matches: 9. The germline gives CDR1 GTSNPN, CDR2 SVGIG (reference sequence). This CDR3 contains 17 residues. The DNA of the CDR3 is TGTGCCTGGAGGTTAGGCGGACAGGGGGTTTATAATTCACCCCTCCACTTT. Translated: CAWRLGGQGVYNSPLHF.

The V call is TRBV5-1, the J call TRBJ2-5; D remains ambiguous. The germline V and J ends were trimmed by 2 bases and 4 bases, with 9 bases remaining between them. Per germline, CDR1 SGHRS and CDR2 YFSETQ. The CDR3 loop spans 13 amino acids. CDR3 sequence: CASSFVVGETQYF. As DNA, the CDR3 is TGCGCCAGCAGCTTTGTGGTCGGAGAGACCCAGTACTTC. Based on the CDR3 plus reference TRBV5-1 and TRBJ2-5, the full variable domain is KAGVTQTPRYLIKTRGQQVTLSCSPISGHRSVSWYQQTPGQGLQFLFEYFSETQRNKGNFPGRFSGRQFSNSRSEMNVSTLELGDSALYLCASSFVVGETQYFGPGTRLLVL.

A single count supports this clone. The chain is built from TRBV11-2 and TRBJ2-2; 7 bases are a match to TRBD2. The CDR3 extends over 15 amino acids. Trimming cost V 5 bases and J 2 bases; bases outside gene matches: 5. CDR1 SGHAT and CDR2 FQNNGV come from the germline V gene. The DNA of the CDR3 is TGTGCCAGCAGCCCCGGGACTATTAACACCGGGGAGCTGTTTTTT. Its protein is CASSPGTINTGELFF.

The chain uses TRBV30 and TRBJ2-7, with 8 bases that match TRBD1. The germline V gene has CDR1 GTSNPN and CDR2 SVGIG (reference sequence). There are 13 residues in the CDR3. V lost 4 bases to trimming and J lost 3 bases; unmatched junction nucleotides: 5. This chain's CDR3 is CAWTTGTGYEQYF. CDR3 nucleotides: TGTGCCTGGACGACCGGGACAGGCTACGAGCAGTACTTC. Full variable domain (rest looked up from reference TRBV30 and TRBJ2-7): SQTIHQWPATLVQPVGSPLSLECTVEGTSNPNLYWYRQAAGRGLQLLFYSVGIGQISSEVPQNLSASRPQDRQFILSSKKLLLSDSGFYLCAWTTGTGYEQYFGPGTRLTVT.

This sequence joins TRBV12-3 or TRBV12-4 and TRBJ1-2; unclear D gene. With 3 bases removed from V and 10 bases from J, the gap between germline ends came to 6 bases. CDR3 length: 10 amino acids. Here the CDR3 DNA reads TGTGCCAGCAGTTTGGGCGACTACACCTTC. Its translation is CASSLGDYTF.

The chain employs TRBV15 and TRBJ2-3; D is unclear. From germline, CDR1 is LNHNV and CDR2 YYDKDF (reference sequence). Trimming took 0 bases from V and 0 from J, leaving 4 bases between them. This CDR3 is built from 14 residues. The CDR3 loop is CATSRDPSTDTQYF. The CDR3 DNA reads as TGTGCCACCAGCAGAGATCCTAGCACAGATACGCAGTATTTT.

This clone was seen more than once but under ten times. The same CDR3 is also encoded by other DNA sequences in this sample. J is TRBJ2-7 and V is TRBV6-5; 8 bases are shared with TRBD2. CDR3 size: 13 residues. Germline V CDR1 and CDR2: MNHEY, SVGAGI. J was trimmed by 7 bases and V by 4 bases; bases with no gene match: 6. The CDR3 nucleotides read TGTGCCAGCAGTTCCGGACTAGCTCTTGAGCAGTACTTC. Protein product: CASSSGLALEQYF.

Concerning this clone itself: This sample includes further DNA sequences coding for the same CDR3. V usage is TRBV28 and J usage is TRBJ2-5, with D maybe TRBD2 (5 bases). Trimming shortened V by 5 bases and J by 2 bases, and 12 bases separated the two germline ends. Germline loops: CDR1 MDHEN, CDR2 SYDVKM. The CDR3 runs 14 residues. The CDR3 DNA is TGTGCCAGCAGTCCCGCCGGAGGACAAGAGACCCAGTACTTC. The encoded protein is CASSPAGGQETQYF. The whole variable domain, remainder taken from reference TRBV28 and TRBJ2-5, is DVKVTQSSRYLVKRTGEKVFLECVQDMDHENMFWYRQDPGLGLRLIYFSYDVKMKEKGDIPEGYSVSREKKERFSLILESASTNQTSMYLCASSPAGGQETQYFGPGTRLLVL.

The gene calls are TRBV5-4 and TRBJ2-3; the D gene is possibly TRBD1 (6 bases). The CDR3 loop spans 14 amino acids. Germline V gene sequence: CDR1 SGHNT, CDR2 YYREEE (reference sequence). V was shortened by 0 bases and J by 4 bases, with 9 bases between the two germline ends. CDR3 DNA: TGTGCCAGCAGCTTGGACAGGGATTCAGATACGCAGTATTTT. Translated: CASSLDRDSDTQYF.